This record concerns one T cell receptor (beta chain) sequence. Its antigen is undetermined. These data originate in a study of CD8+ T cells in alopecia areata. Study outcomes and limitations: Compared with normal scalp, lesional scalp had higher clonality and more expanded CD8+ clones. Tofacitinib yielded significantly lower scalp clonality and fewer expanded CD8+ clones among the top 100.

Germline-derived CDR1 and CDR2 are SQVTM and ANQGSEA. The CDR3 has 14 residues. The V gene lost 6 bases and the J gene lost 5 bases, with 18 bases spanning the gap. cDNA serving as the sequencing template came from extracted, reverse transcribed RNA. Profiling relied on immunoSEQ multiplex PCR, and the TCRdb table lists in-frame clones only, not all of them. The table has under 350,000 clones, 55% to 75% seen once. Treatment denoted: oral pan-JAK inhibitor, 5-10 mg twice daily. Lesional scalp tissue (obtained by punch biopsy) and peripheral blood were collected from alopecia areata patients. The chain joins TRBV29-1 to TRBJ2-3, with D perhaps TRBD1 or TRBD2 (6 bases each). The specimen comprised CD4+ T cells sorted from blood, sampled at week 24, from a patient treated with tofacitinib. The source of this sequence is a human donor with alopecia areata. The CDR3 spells CSVGGHQGIDTQYF. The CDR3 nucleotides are TGCAGCGTGGGGGGCCACCAGGGGATAGATACGCAGTATTTT.